Presented here are 29 T cell receptor beta chains from one specimen sequenced in a study of cytomegalovirus exposure and HLA in healthy donors. The PCR was carried out with 60 Vbeta primers and 13 Jbeta primers. The method was immunoSEQ multiplex PCR; TCRdb's version includes in-frame clones alone and lacks a portion of them. The sample lists around 110,000 clones; around 80% were seen once. Sample: PBMCs. The receptors were gathered from a woman between 45 and 65 years old in good health and CMV-seropositive.

The chain is built from TRBV5-1 and TRBJ1-4; possible D gene TRBD1, 5 bases. This CDR3 contains 16 residues. Trimming removed 0 bases at V and 9 bases at J, with 18 bases between. The germline V gene encodes CDR1 SGHRS and CDR2 YFSETQ. The CDR3 here is CASSLGEGGGDQKLFF. CDR3 DNA: TGCGCCAGCAGCTTGGGAGAAGGCGGGGGAGATCAAAAACTGTTTTTT.

The chain recombines TRBV5-1 with TRBJ2-3, with D maybe TRBD1 (6 bases). The CDR3 is made up of 16 amino acids. V was clipped by 3 bases and J by 1 base, with 15 bases between them. Germline-derived CDR1 and CDR2 are SGHRS and YFSETQ. The CDR3 sequence is CASSSTRDIRTDTQYF. The DNA of the CDR3 is TGCGCCAGCAGCTCGACCCGGGACATTCGCACAGATACGCAGTATTTT.

The genes are TRBV7-9 and TRBJ1-1, with 8 bases lining up with TRBD1. This CDR3 has 15 residues. The ends lost 5 bases at V and 0 bases at J; junction bases unmatched: 5. Germline V gene lookup returns CDR1 SEHNR and CDR2 FQNEAQ (reference sequence). CDR3 region: CASSPGQGLNTEAFF. The CDR3 bases are TGTGCCAGCAGCCCCGGACAGGGCTTGAACACTGAAGCTTTCTTT.

The chain recombines TRBV18 with TRBJ1-2; 8 bases agree with TRBD1. Per the germline V gene, CDR1 is KGHSH and CDR2 is LQKENI. CDR3 length: 14 amino acids. The V segment lost 2 bases and the J segment 6 bases; nucleotides outside the gene matches: 5. DNA for the CDR3: TGTGCCAGCTCACCAGGACAGGGCGGCGATGGCTACACCTTC. This codes for CASSPGQGGDGYTF. The variable domain in full, completed from reference TRBV18 and TRBJ1-2, reads NAGVMQNPRHLVRRRGQEARLRCSPMKGHSHVYWYRQLPEEGLKFMVYLQKENIIDESGMPKERFSAEFPKEGPSILRIQQVVRGDSAAYFCASSPGQGGDGYTFGSGTRLTVV.

V is TRBV5-1 and J is TRBJ2-5; D is possibly TRBD1 (5 bases). Germline lookup yields CDR1 SGHRS and CDR2 YFSETQ. V was shortened by 0 bases and J by 5 bases, with 11 bases between the two germline ends. The CDR3 has 14 amino acids. CDR3 sequence (DNA): TGCGCCAGCAGCTTGGTAGGGGTGAGCGAGACCCAGTACTTC. Protein product: CASSLVGVSETQYF.

The chain recombines TRBV30 with TRBJ2-1, with 9 bases lining up with TRBD2. V lost 0 bases to trimming and J lost 8 bases; unmatched junction nucleotides: 5. This CDR3 comprises 14 residues. Per germline, CDR1 GTSNPN and CDR2 SVGIG (reference sequence). The CDR3 coding sequence is TGTGCCTGGAGTGTACTAGCGGGTCTTCATGAGCAGTTCTTC. Residues: CAWSVLAGLHEQFF.

The chain is built from TRBV10-3 and TRBJ2-7, with TRBD1 matching over 8 bases. The CDR3 is made up of 14 amino acids. V lost 10 bases, J lost 2 bases, and 10 bases stayed unmatched. The V gene's germline CDR1 is ENHRY and CDR2 SYGVKD. CDR3 sequence (DNA): TGTGCCACGATGGATTCGGACAGGGCCTACGAGCAGTACTTC. Amino acids: CATMDSDRAYEQYF.

The gene calls are TRBV9 and TRBJ2-6, with 9 nucleotides matching TRBD1. The length of the CDR3 is 19 residues. V lost 1 base, J lost 0 bases, and 8 bases stayed unmatched. The germline V gene encodes CDR1 SGDLS and CDR2 YYNGEE. CDR3: CASSVSFGQGTSGANVLTF. The CDR3, as DNA: TGTGCCAGCAGCGTATCCTTCGGACAGGGGACCTCTGGGGCCAACGTCCTGACTTTC.

The V call is TRBV25-1, the J call TRBJ2-5; 7 bases map to TRBD1. The J call could be wrong; TRBJ2-7 is a better fit for the DNA end. Germline CDR1 is MGHDK and CDR2 is SYGVNS. The CDR3 contains 15 residues. The chain's CDR3 is CASRPPGQPYYEQYF. CDR3 bases: TGTGCCAGCAGGCCTCCGGGACAGCCTTACTACGAGCAGTACTTC.

The rearrangement uses TRBV7-2 and TRBJ1-5; 9 bases line up with TRBD1. After removal of 5 bases from V and 7 bases from J, the junction contained 6 bases not matched to a gene. Germline V gene sequence: CDR1 SGHTA, CDR2 FQGNSA. The CDR3 contains 14 residues. CDR3 in DNA: TGTGCCAGCAGCGCGGACAGGGGAGGCCAGCCCCAGCATTTT. This encodes CASSADRGGQPQHF.

This clone has a handful of counts. V and J are TRBV5-4 and TRBJ2-7, with 8 bases lining up with TRBD1. The germline V gene encodes CDR1 SGHNT and CDR2 YYREEE (reference sequence). The CDR3 spans 13 residues. Losses at the gene ends were 5 bases for V and 3 bases for J; bases not matched to a gene: 4. Here the CDR3 DNA reads TGTGCCAGCAGTGGGACAGGCAACTACGAGCAGTACTTC. Protein product: CASSGTGNYEQYF. The full variable domain, completed using reference TRBV5-4 and TRBJ2-7, is ETGVTQSPTHLIKTRGQQVTLRCSSQSGHNTVSWYQQALGQGPQFIFQYYREEENGRGNFPPRFSGLQFPNYSSELNVNALELDDSALYLCASSGTGNYEQYFGPGTRLTVT.

The chain employs TRBV18 and TRBJ1-6; TRBD1 matches 9 bases. Germline CDR1 is KGHSH and CDR2 is LQKENI. The CDR3 runs to 15 residues. V dropped 5 bases and J dropped 6; count of bases not matched to a gene: 5. CDR3 sequence: CASSVGTGSNSPLHF. In nucleotides, the CDR3 is TGTGCCAGCTCAGTAGGGACAGGGAGTAATTCACCCCTCCACTTT.

CDR3 sequence reads: CASSDRRGNYNEQFF. Written as DNA, the CDR3 is TGTGCCAGCAGTGATAGACGGGGGAACTACAATGAGCAGTTCTTC. This chain joins TRBV2 and TRBJ2-1; D perhaps matches TRBD2 (6 bases). This CDR3 is 15 amino acids long. Trimming stripped 3 bases from V and 3 bases from J, with 12 bases between. The germline gives CDR1 SNHLY, CDR2 FYNNEI.

The V call is TRBV9, the J call TRBJ1-4; no clear D. Germline loops: CDR1 SGDLS, CDR2 YYNGEE. V lost 1 base, J lost 7 bases, and 14 bases lay in between. The CDR3 sequence is 15 residues long. The CDR3 is CASSVTGSPREKLFF. In nucleotides, the CDR3 is TGTGCCAGCAGCGTAACTGGGAGCCCCCGTGAAAAACTGTTTTTT.

The chain links TRBV7-6 to TRBJ2-1; tentatively, D is TRBD2 (6 bases). The V end lost 3 bases, the J end lost 8 bases, and 23 bases lay between the germline ends. The CDR3 totals 17 residues. The germline CDR1 and CDR2 sequences are SGHVS and FNYEAQ. The CDR3 DNA follows: TGTGCCAGCAGCTTTATGATGGGGGGAAATGGAGGCGATGAGCAGTTCTTC. Its translation: CASSFMMGGNGGDEQFF.

The chain carries TRBV18 and TRBJ2-1; tentatively, D is TRBD1 (5 bases). The CDR3 loop spans 16 amino acids. V was shortened by 8 bases and J by 0 bases, with 17 bases between the two germline ends. CDR1 is KGHSH, CDR2 LQKENI, per germline. CDR3 bases: TGTGCCAGCCGAAAGACAGTTCCGAGCTCCTACAATGAGCAGTTCTTC. Protein product: CASRKTVPSSYNEQFF.

The chain recombines TRBV6-1 with TRBJ1-2; no clear D. The germline V gene encodes CDR1 MNHNS and CDR2 SASEGT. The CDR3 contains 10 residues. Trimming removed 5 bases from V and 10 bases from J, with 8 bases in between. CDR3 region: CASSKRDYTF. In nucleotides, the CDR3 is TGTGCCAGCAGTAAGAGGGACTACACCTTC.

This clone was seen only a few times. The DNA of the CDR3 is TGTGCCAGCAGCTCCGACAGGGTTCGGAGGGAGACCCAGTACTTC. Its translation is CASSSDRVRRETQYF. This rearrangement joins TRBV5-8 to TRBJ2-5; 7 bases fit TRBD1. CDR1 is SGHTS and CDR2 is YDEGEE in the germline V gene. This CDR3 spans 15 amino acids. The junction had 10 bases not matched to a gene; V was cut back by 3 bases and J by 5 bases.

J is TRBJ2-1 and V is TRBV10-3, with TRBD1 matching over 7 bases. The CDR3 covers 15 residues. Germline lookup yields CDR1 ENHRY and CDR2 SYGVKD. The ends lost 6 bases at V and 2 bases at J; junction bases unmatched: 7. The CDR3 sequence: CAISPQGPAYNEQFF. CDR3 DNA sequence: TGTGCCATCAGCCCACAGGGGCCGGCCTACAATGAGCAGTTCTTC.

The V and J genes are TRBV7-3 and TRBJ2-5; TRBD1 aligns across 11 bases. The J call may not be correct, given that the DNA end is closer to TRBJ2-7. This CDR3 spans 14 amino acids. Germline V lookup: CDR1 SGHTA, CDR2 FQGTGA. In DNA form, the CDR3 reads TGTGCCAGCAGCTCCACAGGACAGGGGGCCGAGCAGTACTTC. Translated, it gives CASSSTGQGAEQYF.

In its sample, this clone was seen a few times. The DNA of the CDR3 is TGTGCCAGTAGTAGATCCGGGACAGGGATCAAAGATACGCAGTATTTT. It translates to CASSRSGTGIKDTQYF. The rearrangement links TRBV19 to TRBJ2-3; TRBD1 matches 9 bases. The CDR3 totals 16 residues. The V and J ends lost 4 bases and 5 bases, in that order; junction bases with no gene match: 10. Germline values: CDR1 LNHDA, CDR2 SQIVND (reference sequence).

This chain connects TRBV15 to TRBJ1-3; possibly TRBD1 for D (5 bases). The V and J ends lost 0 bases and 0 bases respectively, with 12 bases between them. This CDR3 has 17 residues. Germline V CDR1 and CDR2: LNHNV, YYDKDF (reference sequence). The CDR3 nucleotides are TGTGCCACCAGCAGAGAGAATGGGGCTTTCTCTGGAAACACCATATATTTT. Translation: CATSRENGAFSGNTIYF.

This clone was observed a few times. The rearrangement uses TRBV19 and TRBJ2-1; the match to TRBD1 covers 7 bases. J gave up 9 bases and V 9 bases, and 11 bases lay outside the gene matches. Germline CDR1 is LNHDA and CDR2 is SQIVND (reference sequence). This CDR3 contains 13 residues. CDR3 in amino acids: CASNDRVYSEQFF. The CDR3 coding sequence is TGTGCCAGCAACGACAGGGTGTATAGTGAGCAGTTCTTC. Variable domain in full (rest from reference TRBV19 and TRBJ2-1): DGGITQSPKYLFRKEGQNVTLSCEQNLNHDAMYWYRQDPGQGLRLIYYSQIVNDFQKGDIAEGYSVSREKKESFPLTVTSAQKNPTAFYLCASNDRVYSEQFFGPGTRLTVL.

The chain couples TRBV2 to TRBJ1-1; no clear D. Germline CDR1 reads SNHLY; CDR2 reads FYNNEI. There are 13 residues in the CDR3. V lost 4 bases, J lost 1 base, and 7 bases lay in between. The CDR3 reads CASSANGNTEAFF. CDR3 coding DNA: TGTGCCAGCAGTGCTAACGGGAACACTGAAGCTTTCTTT.

The CDR3 region is CASSPGTAWYEQYF. The CDR3 nucleotides read TGTGCCAGCAGCCCCGGGACAGCCTGGTACGAGCAGTACTTC. The chain employs TRBV7-2 and TRBJ2-5, with TRBD1 identical over 7 bases. Gene TRBJ2-7 matches the end of the DNA better, so the J call may be wrong. Per germline, CDR1 SGHTA and CDR2 FQGNSA. This CDR3 spans 14 amino acids.

The chain combines TRBV18 with TRBJ1-2; D is uncertain. The V end was cut by 7 bases, the J end by 5 bases, with 11 bases between. The germline V gene has CDR1 KGHSH and CDR2 LQKENI. The CDR3 spans 12 residues. The CDR3 loop reads CASWPGVYGYTF. CDR3 bases: TGTGCCAGCTGGCCGGGTGTATATGGCTACACCTTC.

This chain connects TRBV28 to TRBJ1-2, with a weak D call TRBD1 (5 bases). The CDR3 loop spans 13 amino acids. Trimming took 1 base from V and 8 from J, leaving 11 bases between them. Germline V gene data show CDR1 as MDHEN and CDR2 as SYDVKM. The chain's CDR3 is CASSLSRVQGYTF. The CDR3 DNA reads TGTGCCAGCAGTTTATCCAGGGTGCAGGGCTACACCTTC.

V and J are TRBV5-4 and TRBJ2-7, with D unresolved. This CDR3 has 14 amino acids. CDR1 is SGHNT and CDR2 is YYREEE in the germline V gene (reference sequence). With 1 base removed from V and 6 bases from J, the gap between germline ends came to 14 bases. DNA of the CDR3: TGTGCCAGCAGCTTGTCAACTTTCGCCCGCGAGCAGTACTTC. Protein: CASSLSTFAREQYF.

A few counts support this clone. CDR3 nucleotides: TGCAGCGTGCTTTGGGGGGTAGAGTACGAGCAGTACTTC. Encoded protein: CSVLWGVEYEQYF. This chain connects TRBV29-1 to TRBJ2-7, with D possibly being TRBD2 (6 bases). V was clipped by 6 bases and J by 4 bases, with 16 bases between them. The germline V gene encodes CDR1 SQVTM and CDR2 ANQGSEA. The CDR3 is made up of 13 amino acids.